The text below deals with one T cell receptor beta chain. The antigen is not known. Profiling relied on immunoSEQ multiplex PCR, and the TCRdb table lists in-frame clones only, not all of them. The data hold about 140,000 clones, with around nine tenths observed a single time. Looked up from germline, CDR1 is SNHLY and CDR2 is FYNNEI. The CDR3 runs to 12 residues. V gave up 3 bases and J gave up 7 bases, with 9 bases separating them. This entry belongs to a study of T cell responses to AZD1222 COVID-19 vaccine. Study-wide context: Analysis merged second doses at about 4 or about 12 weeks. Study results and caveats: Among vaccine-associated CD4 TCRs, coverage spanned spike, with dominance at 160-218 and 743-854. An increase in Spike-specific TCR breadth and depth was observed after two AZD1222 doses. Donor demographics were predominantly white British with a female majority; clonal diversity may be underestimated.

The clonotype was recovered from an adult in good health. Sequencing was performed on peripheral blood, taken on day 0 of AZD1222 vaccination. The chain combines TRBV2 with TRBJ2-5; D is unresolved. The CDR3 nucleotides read TGTGCCAGCAGTGACAGTCAATGGACCCAGTACTTC. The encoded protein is CASSDSQWTQYF.